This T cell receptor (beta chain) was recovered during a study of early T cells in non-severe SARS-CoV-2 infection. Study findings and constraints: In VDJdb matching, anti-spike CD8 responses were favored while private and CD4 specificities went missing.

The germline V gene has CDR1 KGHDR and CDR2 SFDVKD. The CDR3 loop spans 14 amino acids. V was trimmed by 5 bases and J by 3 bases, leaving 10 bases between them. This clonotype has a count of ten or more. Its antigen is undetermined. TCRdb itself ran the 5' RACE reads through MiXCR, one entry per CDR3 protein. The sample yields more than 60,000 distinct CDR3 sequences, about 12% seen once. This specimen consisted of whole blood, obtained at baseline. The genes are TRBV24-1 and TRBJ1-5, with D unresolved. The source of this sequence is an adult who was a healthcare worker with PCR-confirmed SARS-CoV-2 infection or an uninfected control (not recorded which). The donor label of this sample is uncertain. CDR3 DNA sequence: TGTGCCACCAGTGTTAGTCAGGCCAATCAGCCCCAGCATTTT. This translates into CATSVSQANQPQHF.